The clone carrying this T cell receptor beta chain was seen a single time. Its antigen remains unknown. The record originates from a study of cytomegalovirus exposure and HLA in healthy donors. Study-wide findings and caveats: The study had only CMV serostatus as immune exposure information. Associated with cytomegalovirus, according to the listing, were 150 to 200 TCR beta chains.

Per germline, CDR1 MGHDK and CDR2 SYGVNS. Trimming removed 3 bases from V and 4 bases from J, with 10 bases in between. The CDR3 extends over 13 amino acids. Primers included in the PCR were 60 Vbeta and 13 Jbeta primers. Profiling relied on immunoSEQ multiplex PCR, and the TCRdb table lists in-frame clones only, not all of them. This sample has about 99,000 clones, with approximately 66% found just once. This TCR was recovered from a woman in her 50s in good health and CMV-seronegative. The chain employs TRBV25-1 and TRBJ2-7; no definite D call. Material: PBMCs. The CDR3 nucleotides read TGTGCCAGCAGTGAGCCCTCGACTTACGAGCAGTACTTC. Translating it yields CASSEPSTYEQYF.